The entry below gives a single TCR beta chain sequence along with its context. The antigen remains undetermined. The sample belongs to a study of blood T cells in healthy people across ages. Regarding the study as a whole: Observed TCR beta diversity per million T cells went down as age went up. This fall followed a roughly linear course with age.

With a J-beta primer mix and a sample-barcoded 5' primer, a second PCR ran about 7 to 12 cycles. TCRdb fed the 5' RACE reads into MiXCR, producing one record per CDR3 protein. The profile shows about 1.5 million distinct CDR3 sequences, 35% to 45% of them singletons. The germline V gene has CDR1 LGHDT and CDR2 YNNKEL (reference sequence). V lost 7 bases, J lost 3 bases, and 3 bases stayed unmatched. CDR3 size: 14 residues. The chain employs TRBV3-1 and TRBJ2-5, with 12 positions matching TRBD2. Sequencing was performed on blood. This TCR was sampled from a woman aged 18-35 years in good health. The CDR3 sequence is CASNPSGGEETQYF. The DNA for the CDR3 is TGTGCCAGCAACCCTAGCGGGGGGGAAGAGACCCAGTACTTC.